This TCR beta chain was sequenced in a study of shared clonotypes between healthy human individuals. Study information: Researchers assigned three CD4 naive, three CD4 memory, two CD8 naive and one CD8 memory plate to each donor.

Measured with immunoSEQ multiplex PCR; TCRdb has only the in-frame clones, and not every one. The sample includes nearly 1,000,000 clones, about 80% of them seen just once. Worth noting for this clone: Its specificity is not known.

CDR1 and CDR2 from the germline V gene are SGHRS and YFSETQ. This CDR3 is built from 15 residues. Trimming took 4 bases from V and 0 from J, leaving 11 bases between them. General observations from the study: An anticipated effect of sequencing depth on clonotype sharing among donors was recognized.

The rearrangement uses TRBV5-1 and TRBJ2-1; D gene uncertain. Sequencing was done on a sample of memory CD4+ T cells sorted from blood. Subset given: CD45RA-negative fraction. The clonotype comes from a man aged 18 to 30 in good health. The CDR3 nucleotides are TGCGCCAGCAGCCCGGACCCGAGCTCCTACAATGAGCAGTTCTTC. Amino acid sequence: CASSPDPSSYNEQFF.